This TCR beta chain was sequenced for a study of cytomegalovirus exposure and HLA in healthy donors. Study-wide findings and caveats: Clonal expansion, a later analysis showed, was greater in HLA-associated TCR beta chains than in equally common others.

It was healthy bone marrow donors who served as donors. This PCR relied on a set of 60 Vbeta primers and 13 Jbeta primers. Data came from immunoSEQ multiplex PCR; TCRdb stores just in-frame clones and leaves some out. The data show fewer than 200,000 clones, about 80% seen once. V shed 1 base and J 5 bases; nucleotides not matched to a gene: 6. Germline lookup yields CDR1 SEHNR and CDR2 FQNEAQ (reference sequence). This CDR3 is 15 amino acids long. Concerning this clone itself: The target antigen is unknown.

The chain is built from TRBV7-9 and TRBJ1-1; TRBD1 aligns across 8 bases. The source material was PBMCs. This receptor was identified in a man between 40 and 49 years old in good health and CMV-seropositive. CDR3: CASSLGGQGGTEAFF. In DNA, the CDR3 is TGTGCCAGCAGCTTAGGAGGACAGGGAGGGACTGAAGCTTTCTTT.